This T cell receptor beta chain is drawn from a study of blood T cell repertoires in COVID-19. Study details: Donors in the United States, Italy and Spain gave samples during acute or convalescent COVID-19. T cells, B-cell-depleted T cells, or PBMCs provided the cDNA or gDNA that served as material.

With V trimmed by 4 bases and J by 7 bases, 9 bases remained unmatched. From germline, CDR1 is SNHLY and CDR2 FYNNEI. The CDR3 has 16 amino acids. Authors' data handling: Reference gene primer amplification yielded estimated nucleated cell counts. Sequencing used immunoSEQ multiplex PCR; TCRdb keeps in-frame clones, though not all of them. That table gives V, J and clone size, and the DNA gave D and trimming. This table has approximately 270,000 clones, roughly 89% appearing once. The J gene is TRBJ1-6, the V gene TRBV2; 8 positions agree with TRBD1. The source is a man in his fifties with acute or convalescent COVID-19. The sample taken for sequencing was peripheral blood. As DNA, the CDR3 is TGTGCCAGCAGTGCCCAGGGGGCGGGGGTAAATTCACCCCTCCACTTT. This translates into CASSAQGAGVNSPLHF.